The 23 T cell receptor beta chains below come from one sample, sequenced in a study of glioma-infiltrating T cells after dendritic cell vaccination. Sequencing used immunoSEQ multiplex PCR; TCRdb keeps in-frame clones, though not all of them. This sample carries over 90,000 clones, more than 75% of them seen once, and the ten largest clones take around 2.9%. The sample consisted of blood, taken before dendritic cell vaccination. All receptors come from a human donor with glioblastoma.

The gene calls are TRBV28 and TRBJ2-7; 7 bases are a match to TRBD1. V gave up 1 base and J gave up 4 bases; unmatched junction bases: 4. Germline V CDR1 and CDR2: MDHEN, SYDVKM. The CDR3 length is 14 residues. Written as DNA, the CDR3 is TGTGCCAGCAGTTTATTGACAGGGTGGTACGAGCAGTACTTC. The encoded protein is CASSLLTGWYEQYF.

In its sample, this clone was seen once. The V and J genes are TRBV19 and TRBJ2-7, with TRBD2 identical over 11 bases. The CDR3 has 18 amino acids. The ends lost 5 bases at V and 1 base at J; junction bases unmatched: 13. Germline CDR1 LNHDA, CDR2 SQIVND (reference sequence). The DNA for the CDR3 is TGTGCCAGTAGTCCCAAGGGACTAGCGGCGAGAGGATCCTACGAGCAGTACTTC. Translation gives CASSPKGLAARGSYEQYF.

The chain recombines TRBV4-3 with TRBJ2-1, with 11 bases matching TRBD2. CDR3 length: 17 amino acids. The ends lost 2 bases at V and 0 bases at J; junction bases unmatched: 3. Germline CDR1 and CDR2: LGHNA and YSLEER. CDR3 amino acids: CASSQKLAGDSYNEQFF. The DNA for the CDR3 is TGCGCCAGCAGCCAAAAACTAGCGGGAGACTCCTACAATGAGCAGTTCTTC.

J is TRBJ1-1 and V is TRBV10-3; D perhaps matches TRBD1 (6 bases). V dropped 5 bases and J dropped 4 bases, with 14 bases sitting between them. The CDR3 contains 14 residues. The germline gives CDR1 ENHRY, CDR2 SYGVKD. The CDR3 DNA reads TGTGCCATCAGTTTACAGGGTGGGGGCACTGAAGCTTTCTTT. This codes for CAISLQGGGTEAFF.

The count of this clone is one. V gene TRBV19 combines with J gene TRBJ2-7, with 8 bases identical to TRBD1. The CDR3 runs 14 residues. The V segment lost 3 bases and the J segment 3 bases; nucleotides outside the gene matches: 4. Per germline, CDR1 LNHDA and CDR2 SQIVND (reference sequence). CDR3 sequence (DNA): TGTGCCAGTAGTATTCCAGGGGGCAGCTACGAGCAGTACTTC. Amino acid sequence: CASSIPGGSYEQYF.

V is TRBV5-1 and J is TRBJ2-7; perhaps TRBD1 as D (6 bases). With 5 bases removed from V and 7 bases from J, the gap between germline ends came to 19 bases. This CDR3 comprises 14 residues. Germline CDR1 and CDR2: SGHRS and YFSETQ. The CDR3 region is CASRRPGQGGEQYF. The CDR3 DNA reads TGCGCCAGCAGAAGGCCGGGACAAGGAGGAGAGCAGTACTTC.

The CDR3 loop is CASIPAGGGNEAFF. DNA of the CDR3: TGTGCCAGCATCCCGGCGGGGGGGGGAAATGAAGCTTTCTTT. The chain combines TRBV6-5 with TRBJ1-1; D may be TRBD1 (5 bases). The CDR3 spans 14 residues. Looked up from germline, CDR1 is MNHEY and CDR2 is SVGAGI. With 7 bases removed from V and 7 bases from J, the gap between germline ends came to 19 bases.

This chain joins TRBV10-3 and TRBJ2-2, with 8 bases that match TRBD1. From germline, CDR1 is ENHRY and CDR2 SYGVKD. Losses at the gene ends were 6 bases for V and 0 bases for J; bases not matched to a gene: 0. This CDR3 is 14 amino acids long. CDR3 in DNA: TGTGCCATCAGGGACAGGGCGAACACCGGGGAGCTGTTTTTT. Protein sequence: CAIRDRANTGELFF.

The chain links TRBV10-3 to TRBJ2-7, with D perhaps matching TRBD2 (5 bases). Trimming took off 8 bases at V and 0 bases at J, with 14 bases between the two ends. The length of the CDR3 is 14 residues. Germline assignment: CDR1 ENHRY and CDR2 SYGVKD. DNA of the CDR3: TGTGCCATCCGACCTCCTGGAGGCTCCTACGAGCAGTACTTC. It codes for CAIRPPGGSYEQYF.

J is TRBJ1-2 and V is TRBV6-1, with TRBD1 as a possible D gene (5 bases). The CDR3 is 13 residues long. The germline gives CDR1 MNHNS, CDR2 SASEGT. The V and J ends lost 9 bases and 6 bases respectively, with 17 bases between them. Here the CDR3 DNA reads TGTGCCAGGGGAGGGAGGGGTGGCAATGGCTACACCTTC. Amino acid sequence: CARGGRGGNGYTF.

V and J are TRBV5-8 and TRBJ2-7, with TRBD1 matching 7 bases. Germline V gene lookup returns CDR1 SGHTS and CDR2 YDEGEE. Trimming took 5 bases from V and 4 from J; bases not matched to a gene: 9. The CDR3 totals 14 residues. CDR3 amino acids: CASSPQGLGYEQYF. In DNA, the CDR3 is TGTGCCAGCAGTCCACAGGGGTTGGGATACGAGCAGTACTTC.

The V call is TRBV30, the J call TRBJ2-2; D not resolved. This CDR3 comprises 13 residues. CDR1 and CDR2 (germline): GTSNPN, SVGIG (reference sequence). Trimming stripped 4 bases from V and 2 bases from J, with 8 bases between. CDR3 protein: CAWNSQNTGELFF. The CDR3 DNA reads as TGTGCCTGGAACAGCCAAAACACCGGGGAGCTGTTTTTT.

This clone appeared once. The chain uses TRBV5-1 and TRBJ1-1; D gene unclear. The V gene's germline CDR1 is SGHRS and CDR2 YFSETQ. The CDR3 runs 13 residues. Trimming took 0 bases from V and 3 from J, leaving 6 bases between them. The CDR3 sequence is CASSLAIDTEAFF. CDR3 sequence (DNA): TGCGCCAGCAGCTTGGCCATTGACACTGAAGCTTTCTTT.

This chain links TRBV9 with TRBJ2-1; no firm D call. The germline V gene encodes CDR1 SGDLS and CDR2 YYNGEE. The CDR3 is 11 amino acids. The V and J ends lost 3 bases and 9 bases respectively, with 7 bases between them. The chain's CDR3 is CASSAHFEQFF. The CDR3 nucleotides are TGTGCCAGCAGCGCTCACTTTGAGCAGTTCTTC.

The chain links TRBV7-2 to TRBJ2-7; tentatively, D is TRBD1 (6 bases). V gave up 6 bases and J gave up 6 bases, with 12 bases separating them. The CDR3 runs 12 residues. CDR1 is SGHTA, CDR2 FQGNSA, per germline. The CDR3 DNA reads TGTGCCAGCAGGGCGGACAGCTCCGAGCAGTACTTC. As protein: CASRADSSEQYF.

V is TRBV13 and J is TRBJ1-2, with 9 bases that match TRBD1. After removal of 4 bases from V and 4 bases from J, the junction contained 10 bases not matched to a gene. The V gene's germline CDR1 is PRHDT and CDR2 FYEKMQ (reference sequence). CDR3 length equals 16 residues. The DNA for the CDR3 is TGTGCCAGCAGCTCCGGGACAGGGACCGTTCTCTATGGCTACACCTTC. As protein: CASSSGTGTVLYGYTF.

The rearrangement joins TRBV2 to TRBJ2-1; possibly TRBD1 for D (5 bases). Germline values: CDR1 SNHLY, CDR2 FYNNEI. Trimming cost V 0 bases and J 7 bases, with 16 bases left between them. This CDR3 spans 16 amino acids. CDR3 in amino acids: CASSEARSGLSNEQFF. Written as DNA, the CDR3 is TGTGCCAGCAGTGAAGCGAGGTCAGGGCTTTCGAATGAGCAGTTCTTC.

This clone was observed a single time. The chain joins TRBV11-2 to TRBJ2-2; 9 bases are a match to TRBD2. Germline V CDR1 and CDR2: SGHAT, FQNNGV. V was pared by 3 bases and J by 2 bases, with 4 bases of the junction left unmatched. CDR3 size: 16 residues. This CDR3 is CASSFELAGNTGELFF. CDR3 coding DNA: TGTGCCAGCAGCTTCGAGCTAGCGGGAAACACCGGGGAGCTGTTTTTT.

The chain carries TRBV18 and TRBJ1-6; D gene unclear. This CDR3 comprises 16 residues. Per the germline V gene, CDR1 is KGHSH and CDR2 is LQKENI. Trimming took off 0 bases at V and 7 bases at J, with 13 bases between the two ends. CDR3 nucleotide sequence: TGTGCCAGCTCACCACCGTCCCTCGGCAGGAATTCACCCCTCCACTTT. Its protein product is CASSPPSLGRNSPLHF.

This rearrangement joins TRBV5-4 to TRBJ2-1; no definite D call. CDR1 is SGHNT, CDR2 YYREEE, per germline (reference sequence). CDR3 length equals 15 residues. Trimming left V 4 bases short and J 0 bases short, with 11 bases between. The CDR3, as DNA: TGTGCCAGCAGCCATCAGTTCAGCTCCTACAATGAGCAGTTCTTC. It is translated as CASSHQFSSYNEQFF.

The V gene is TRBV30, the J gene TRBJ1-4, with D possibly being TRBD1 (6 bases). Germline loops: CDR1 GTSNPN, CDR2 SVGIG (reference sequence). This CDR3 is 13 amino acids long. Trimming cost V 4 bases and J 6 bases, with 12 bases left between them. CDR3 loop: CAWKAPGDEKLFF. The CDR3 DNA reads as TGTGCCTGGAAGGCGCCAGGGGATGAAAAACTGTTTTTT.

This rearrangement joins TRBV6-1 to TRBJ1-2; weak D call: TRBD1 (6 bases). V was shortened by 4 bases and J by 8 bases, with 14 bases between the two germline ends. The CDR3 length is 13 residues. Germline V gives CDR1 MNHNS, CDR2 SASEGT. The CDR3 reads CASSVQGFKGYTF. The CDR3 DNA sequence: TGTGCCAGCAGTGTACAGGGTTTCAAGGGCTACACCTTC.

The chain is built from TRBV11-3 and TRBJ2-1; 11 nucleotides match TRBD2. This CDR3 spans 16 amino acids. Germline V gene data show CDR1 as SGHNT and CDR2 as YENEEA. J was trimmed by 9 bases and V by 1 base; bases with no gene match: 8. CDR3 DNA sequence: TGTGCCAGCAGCTTAGCGGCTAGCGGGGGGCTTGGTGAGCAGTTCTTC. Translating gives CASSLAASGGLGEQFF. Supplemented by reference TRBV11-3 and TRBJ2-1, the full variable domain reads EAGVVQSPRYKIIEKKQPVAFWCNPISGHNTLYWYLQNLGQGPELLIRYENEEAVDDSQLPKDRFSAERLKGVDSTLKIQPAELGDSAVYLCASSLAASGGLGEQFFGPGTRLTVL.